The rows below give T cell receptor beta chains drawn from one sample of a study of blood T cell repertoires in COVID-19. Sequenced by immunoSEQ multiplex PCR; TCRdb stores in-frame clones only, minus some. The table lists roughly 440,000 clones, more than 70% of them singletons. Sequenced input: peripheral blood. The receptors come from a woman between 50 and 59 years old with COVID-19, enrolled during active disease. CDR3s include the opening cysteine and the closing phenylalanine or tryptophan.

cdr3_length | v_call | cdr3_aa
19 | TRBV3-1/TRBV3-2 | CASSQVAGLKSRDTGELFF
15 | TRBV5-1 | CASSPQAGGLYEQYF
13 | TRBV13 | CASAHSGGDTQYF
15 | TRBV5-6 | CASRPPGLRSYGYTF
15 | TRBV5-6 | CASSFGTGNNEKLFF
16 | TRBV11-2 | CASSLESPTGRSPLHF
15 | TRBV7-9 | CASSPDSPVGTEAFF
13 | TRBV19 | CASSRGGNREAFF
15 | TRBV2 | CASSEGTGINEKLFF
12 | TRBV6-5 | CATGTQTYEQYF
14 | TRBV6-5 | CASGNRGVGEKLFF
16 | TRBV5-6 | CASSLGVAGFQETQYF
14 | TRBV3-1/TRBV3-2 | CASSQGAASTEAFF
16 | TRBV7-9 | CASSRGGQGANSPLHF
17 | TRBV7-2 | CASSYSGTSGAGGTQYF
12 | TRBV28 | CASSLNGETQYF
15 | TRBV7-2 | CASSLAQIPNYGYTF
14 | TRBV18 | CASSPPSGFGKLFF
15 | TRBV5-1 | CASSWTSGGSYEQYF
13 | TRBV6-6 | CASSSQGTYEQYF
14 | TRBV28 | CASSFSGGGYEQYF
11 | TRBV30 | CAWSVGLEQYF
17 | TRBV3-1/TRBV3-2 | CASSQALILGGIGEQFF
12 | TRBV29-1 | CSVEVVNTEAFF
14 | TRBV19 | CASIARDRNTEAFF
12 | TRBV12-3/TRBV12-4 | CASSLGPGKTFF
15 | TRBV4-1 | CASSLGPSSYNEQFF
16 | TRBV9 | CASSPLAGSSYNEQFF
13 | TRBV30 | CAWSPLPAVGYTF
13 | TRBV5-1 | CASSVTGGIEAFF
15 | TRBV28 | CASSLWEAGGLGYTF
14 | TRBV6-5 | CASSRAGFTDTQYF
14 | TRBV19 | CASSSRQGLYGYTF
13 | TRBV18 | CASQERQGNEQYF
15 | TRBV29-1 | CSHKRMLAGGGTQYF
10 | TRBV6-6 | CASQGYGYTF
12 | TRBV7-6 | CASSRPGTAQFF
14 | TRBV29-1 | CSARGLAGLETQYF
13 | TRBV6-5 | CASSFGRQETQYF
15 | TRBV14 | CASSPAGLAGDTQYF
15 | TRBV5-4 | CASSLDGSRDNEQFF
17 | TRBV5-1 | CASSGGTRGDGTDTQYF
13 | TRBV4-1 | CASSQEARDRGYF
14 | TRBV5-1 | CASSPRQGTHEQYF
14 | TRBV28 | CASSTNSGDQPQHF
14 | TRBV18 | CASSPGNRDQPQHF
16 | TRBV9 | CASSRGAEYTGYEQYF
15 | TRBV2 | CASSERRGIVYEQYF
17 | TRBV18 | CASSPDRGGGMNTEAFF
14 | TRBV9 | CASSPDRAGNTIYF
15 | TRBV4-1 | CASSNRGSYNSPLHF
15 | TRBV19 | CASSRTGESGNTIYF
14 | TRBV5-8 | CASSLGTVTGELFF
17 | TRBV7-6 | CASSLKFSGDRVYEQYF
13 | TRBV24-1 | CATSEYRADTQYF
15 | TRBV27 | CASSSPRQGGYEQYF
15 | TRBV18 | CASSIRDRDSSPLHF
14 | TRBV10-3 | CAISGGDRDQPQHF